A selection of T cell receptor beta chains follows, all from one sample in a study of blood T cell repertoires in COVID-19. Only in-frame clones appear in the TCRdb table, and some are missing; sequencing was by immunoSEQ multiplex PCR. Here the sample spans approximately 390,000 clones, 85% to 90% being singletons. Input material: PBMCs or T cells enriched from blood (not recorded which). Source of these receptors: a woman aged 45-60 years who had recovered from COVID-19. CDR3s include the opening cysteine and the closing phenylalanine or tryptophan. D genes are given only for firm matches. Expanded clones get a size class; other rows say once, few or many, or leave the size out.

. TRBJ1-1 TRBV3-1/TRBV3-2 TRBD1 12 CASNFGQGQAFF TGTGCCAGCAACTTCGGACAGGGTCAAGCTTTCTTT
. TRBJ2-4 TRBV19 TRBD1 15 CASTPTTGRENIQYF TGTGCCAGTACCCCTACGACAGGGAGAGAAAACATTCAGTACTTC
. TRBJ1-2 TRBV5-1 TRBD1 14 CASSADRGLSGYTF TGCGCCAGCAGCGCCGACAGGGGGCTTAGTGGCTACACCTTC
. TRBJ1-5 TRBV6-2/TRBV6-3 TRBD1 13 CASSETGLWPQHF TGTGCCAGCAGTGAGACAGGGCTTTGGCCCCAGCATTTT
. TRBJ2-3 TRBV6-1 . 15 CASSERDSVTDTQYF TGTGCCAGCAGTGAACGGGACTCCGTCACAGATACGCAGTATTTT
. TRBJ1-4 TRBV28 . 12 CASSTGPEKLFF TGTGCCAGCAGCACAGGGCCCGAAAAACTGTTTTTT
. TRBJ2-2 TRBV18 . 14 CASSPPGGDWELFF TGTGCCAGCTCACCACCGGGGGGAGATTGGGAGCTGTTTTTT
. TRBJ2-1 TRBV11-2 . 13 CASSLKLNNEQFF TGTGCCAGCAGCTTAAAACTGAACAATGAGCAGTTCTTC
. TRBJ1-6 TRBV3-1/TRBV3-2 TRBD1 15 CASSPGGQDNSPLHF TGTGCCAGCAGCCCCGGGGGACAGGACAATTCACCCCTCCACTTT
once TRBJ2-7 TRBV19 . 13 CASSAATDYEQYF TGTGCCAGTAGTGCCGCGACAGACTACGAGCAGTACTTC
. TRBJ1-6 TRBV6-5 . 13 CASRQGWNSPLHF TGTGCCAGCAGGCAGGGTTGGAATTCACCCCTCCACTTT
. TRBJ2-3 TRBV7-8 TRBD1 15 CASSFWTGGRDTQYF TGTGCCAGCAGCTTTTGGACAGGGGGTAGAGATACGCAGTATTTT
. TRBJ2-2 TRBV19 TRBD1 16 CASSTPTGENTGELFF TGTGCCAGTAGTACCCCTACAGGGGAGAACACCGGGGAGCTGTTTTTT
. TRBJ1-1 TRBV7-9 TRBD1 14 CASRAGTGVTEAFF TGTGCCAGCAGGGCCGGGACAGGGGTCACTGAAGCTTTCTTT
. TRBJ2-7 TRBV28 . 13 CASSSTASYEQYF TGTGCCAGCAGTTCCACAGCCTCCTACGAGCAGTACTTC
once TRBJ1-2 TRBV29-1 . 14 CSVEVRGRDYGYTF TGCAGCGTTGAAGTGCGGGGGCGAGACTATGGCTACACCTTC
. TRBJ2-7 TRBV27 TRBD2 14 CASSSGGSSYEQYF TGTGCCAGCAGTTCGGGGGGATCCTCCTACGAGCAGTACTTC
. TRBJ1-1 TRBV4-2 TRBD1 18 CASSQGVGQGMVGTEAFF TGTGCCAGCAGCCAAGGGGTGGGACAGGGAATGGTAGGCACTGAAGCTTTCTTT
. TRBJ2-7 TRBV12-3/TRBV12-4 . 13 CASAAPSSYEQYF TGTGCCAGCGCGGCCCCGAGCTCCTACGAGCAGTACTTC
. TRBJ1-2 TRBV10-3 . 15 CAISESIAVDYGYTF TGTGCCATCAGTGAGTCGATCGCGGTGGACTATGGCTACACCTTC
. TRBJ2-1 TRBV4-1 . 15 CASSLGRSSYNEQFF TGCGCCAGCAGCTTAGGCCGGAGCTCCTACAATGAGCAGTTCTTC
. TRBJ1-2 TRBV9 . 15 CASSADRLINYGYTF TGTGCCAGCAGCGCCGACAGATTAATTAACTATGGCTACACCTTC
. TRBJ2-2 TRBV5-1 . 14 CASSLRSDTGELFF TGCGCCAGCAGCTTGCGATCAGACACCGGGGAGCTGTTTTTT
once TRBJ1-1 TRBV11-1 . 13 CASSPTMNTEAFF TGTGCCAGCAGCCCTACTATGAACACTGAAGCTTTCTTT